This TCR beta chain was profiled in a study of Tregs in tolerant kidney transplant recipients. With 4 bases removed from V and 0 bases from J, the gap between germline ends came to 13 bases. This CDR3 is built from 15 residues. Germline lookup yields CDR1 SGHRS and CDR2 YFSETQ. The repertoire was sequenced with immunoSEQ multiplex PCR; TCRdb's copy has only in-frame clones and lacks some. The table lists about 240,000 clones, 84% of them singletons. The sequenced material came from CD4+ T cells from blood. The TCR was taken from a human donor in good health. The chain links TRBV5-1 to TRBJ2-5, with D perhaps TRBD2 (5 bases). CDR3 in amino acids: CASSRVSANQETQYF. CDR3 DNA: TGCGCCAGCAGCAGAGTTAGCGCCAACCAAGAGACCCAGTACTTC. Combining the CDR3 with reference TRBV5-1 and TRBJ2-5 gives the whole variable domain KAGVTQTPRYLIKTRGQQVTLSCSPISGHRSVSWYQQTPGQGLQFLFEYFSETQRNKGNFPGRFSGRQFSNSRSEMNVSTLELGDSALYLCASSRVSANQETQYFGPGTRLLVL.